One TCR beta chain is described in this entry. Its specificity is unknown. Assay runs were performed at deep level. Original analysis: In the immunoSEQ data, sequences were junction-only and lacked quality scores, so filtering differed. TCRdb's copy holds only in-frame clones and misses some; the assay was immunoSEQ multiplex PCR. The V and J calls and clone size come from that table; D and trimming were worked out from the DNA. The profile covers 700,000 to 950,000 clones, with 96% appearing a single time and approximately 0.2% taken by the ten largest. CD8 cells classed as naive were CD45RO-negative and positively selected for CCR7, excluding terminally differentiated effector memory CD45RA+ cells. This CDR3 spans 15 amino acids. The V end was cut by 4 bases, the J end by 4 bases, with 14 bases between. CDR1 LGHNA and CDR2 YSLEER come from the germline V gene. This sample is drawn from a study of shared clonotypes between healthy human individuals.

General study findings and limits: A handful of donors shared around 5.1% of their naive CD4 clonotypes. Relative to their counterparts shared across all four donors, non-shared clonotypes exhibited diminished generation probabilities.

This clonotype was sampled from a man between 25 and 39 years old in good health. The rearrangement links TRBV4-3 to TRBJ1-3; possible D gene TRBD1, 5 bases. Sequencing was performed on naive CD8+ T cells sorted from blood. CDR3 sequence (DNA): TGCGCCAGCAGCCCTTCCGGGGGATCGGGAAACACCATATATTTT. It codes for CASSPSGGSGNTIYF.